This TCR beta chain was retrieved from a study of blood T cell repertoires in COVID-19. About the study: Sample material is recorded as cDNA or gDNA derived from T cells, B-cell-depleted T cells, or PBMCs.

Some clones are missing from TCRdb's copy, which holds only in-frame ones; the method was immunoSEQ multiplex PCR. The repertoire holds 70,000 to 100,000 clones, with about 80% as singletons. Per germline, CDR1 DFQATT and CDR2 SNEGSKA (reference sequence). The CDR3 consists of 15 residues. The trim removed 3 bases at V and 2 bases at J, leaving 7 bases unmatched. Sequences were obtained from peripheral blood. The genes are TRBV20-1 and TRBJ2-7; the match to TRBD2 covers 10 bases. This TCR was recovered from a human donor in a cohort sampled during active COVID-19. In DNA form, the CDR3 reads TGCAGTGCTAGTAGAGCGGGAGGGATAACCTACGAGCAGTACTTC. Its protein product is CSASRAGGITYEQYF.